This T cell receptor beta chain was found in a study of early T cells in non-severe SARS-CoV-2 infection. Overall study context: Bulk RNA from unsorted whole blood was sequenced; chains were unpaired.

The CDR3 sequence is 16 residues long. Germline V gives CDR1 MDHEN, CDR2 SYDVKM. Trimming at V came to 6 bases and at J to 6 bases, leaving 15 bases not matched to a gene. This clonotype was seen repeatedly, ten times or more. Separate cDNA molecules each had unique molecular identifiers attached to them. Using its own MiXCR run on the 5' RACE reads, TCRdb lists one record per CDR3 protein. Of some 45,000 distinct CDR3 sequences listed, 4% to 4.5% are singletons. The chain employs TRBV28 and TRBJ2-7; 9 bases align to TRBD1. The sequence was collected from an adult who was a healthcare worker with PCR-confirmed SARS-CoV-2 infection or an uninfected control (not recorded which). The material sequenced was whole blood. The CDR3 bases are TGTGCCAGCAGCCTAGGGACCGGGACAGGGTCGTCCGAGCAGTACTTC. It yields the protein CASSLGTGTGSSEQYF.